This is a list of T cell receptor beta chains from one sample in a study of cytomegalovirus exposure and HLA in healthy donors. Profiled with immunoSEQ multiplex PCR; TCRdb holds only in-frame clones, not every one. The sample includes over 200,000 clones, about 80% of them seen just once. Sequenced sample: PBMCs. The receptors stem from a man aged 35 to 55 in good health and CMV-seropositive. Each CDR3 is given with its conserved first and last residue. A D gene is named only where the DNA matches it firmly. Only part of the rows carry a size: once, few, many, or a class if the clone is expanded.

CASGVLGEGTQYF,TGTGCCAGCGGCGTGCTAGGGGAAGGGACCCAGTACTTC,TRBJ2-5,TRBV6-1,.,.
CASSLTGTGAYGYTF,TGCGCCAGCAGCTTGACCGGGACAGGGGCCTATGGCTACACCTTC,TRBJ1-2,TRBV5-1,TRBD1,once
CASSLAAANSPLHF,TGTGCCAGCAGCCTCGCGGCCGCTAATTCACCCCTCCACTTT,TRBJ1-6,TRBV7-3,.,few
CASSLAGSGAKNIQYF,TGTGCCAGTAGCCTCGCGGGTTCAGGTGCCAAAAACATTCAGTACTTC,TRBJ2-4,TRBV19,.,.
CSVVQGRNTIYF,TGCAGCGTTGTACAGGGGAGAAACACCATATATTTT,TRBJ1-3,TRBV29-1,TRBD1,.
CAPPGSENTIYF,TGTGCCCCGCCAGGCTCCGAAAACACCATATATTTT,TRBJ1-3,TRBV12-2,.,few
CASSPDFMNTEAFF,TGTGCCAGCTCACCGGACTTCATGAACACTGAAGCTTTCTTT,TRBJ1-1,TRBV18,.,.
CASKGAGTGELFF,TGTGCCAGTAAGGGGGCCGGCACCGGGGAGCTGTTTTTT,TRBJ2-2,TRBV6-5,TRBD1,.
CASRLGISNQPQHF,TGTGCCAGTAGGCTAGGAATTAGCAATCAGCCCCAGCATTTT,TRBJ1-5,TRBV19,.,.
CATSVDVPRESTGELFF,TGTGCCACCAGCGTAGACGTACCTCGGGAAAGCACCGGGGAGCTGTTTTTT,TRBJ2-2,TRBV15,.,.
CASSAVNAVTQYF,TGTGCCAGCAGTGCAGTGAACGCGGTAACGCAGTATTTT,TRBJ2-3,TRBV2,.,.
CASSSDISNQPQHF,TGTGCCAGCAGCTCCGACATAAGCAATCAGCCCCAGCATTTT,TRBJ1-5,TRBV7-9,.,.
CASSYLFRNTEAFF,TGTGCCAGCAGTTATCTTTTCCGGAACACTGAAGCTTTCTTT,TRBJ1-1,TRBV25-1,.,few
CASSVNRGSYGYTF,TGTGCCAGCAGCGTAAACAGGGGTTCCTATGGCTACACCTTC,TRBJ1-2,TRBV9,TRBD1,.
CASSQDWEGRGTQYF,TGCGCCAGCAGCCAAGATTGGGAGGGCCGGGGTACGCAGTATTTT,TRBJ2-3,TRBV4-1,TRBD2,.
CASSSGYRNEQFF,TGTGCCAGCAGCTCCGGGTATAGGAATGAGCAGTTCTTC,TRBJ2-1,TRBV7-8,.,.
CASRARPAANEKLFF,TGTGCCAGCAGAGCCCGCCCCGCTGCTAATGAAAAACTGTTTTTT,TRBJ1-4,TRBV27,.,.
CASSSFPITGDRNTIYF,TGTGCCAGCAGCTCTTTCCCCATTACAGGGGATAGAAACACCATATATTTT,TRBJ1-3,TRBV7-2,TRBD1,.
CASSYYSSGTGELFF,TGTGCCAGCAGTTACTACTCCTCGGGCACCGGGGAGCTGTTTTTT,TRBJ2-2,TRBV27,.,.
CASSEGAPYNEQFF,TGCGCCAGCAGTGAGGGAGCGCCCTACAATGAGCAGTTCTTC,TRBJ2-1,TRBV10-2,.,once
CASSQEWGGTTDTQYF,TGTGCCAGCAGCCAAGAATGGGGGGGGACAACAGATACGCAGTATTTT,TRBJ2-3,TRBV4-2,.,.
CASSLDRGLPNEQFF,TGTGCCAGCAGCTTAGACAGGGGCCTGCCCAATGAGCAGTTCTTC,TRBJ2-1,TRBV7-9,TRBD1,.
CASSPGASGPYEQYF,TGTGCCAGCAGCCCCGGGGCTAGCGGACCCTACGAGCAGTACTTC,TRBJ2-7,TRBV9,TRBD2,.
CASSSRLAGHQETQYF,TGCGCCAGCAGCTCAAGACTAGCGGGTCACCAAGAGACCCAGTACTTC,TRBJ2-5,TRBV5-1,TRBD2,once
CASSLGGTGAQETQYF,TGTGCTAGCAGCTTAGGCGGGACAGGTGCCCAAGAGACCCAGTACTTC,TRBJ2-5,TRBV7-7,TRBD1,.
CASSVNRVGYTF,TGTGCCAGCAGCGTAAACAGGGTTGGCTACACCTTC,TRBJ1-2,TRBV25-1,.,.
CASSIDGGNEQFF,TGTGCCAGTAGTATAGATGGCGGGAATGAGCAGTTCTTC,TRBJ2-1,TRBV19,.,.
CASSTGQGSHEQYF,TGTGCCAGCAGCACCGGACAGGGTTCCCACGAGCAGTACTTC,TRBJ2-7,TRBV7-9,TRBD1,few
CASSWTGTYGYTF,TGTGCCAGCAGCTGGACAGGGACCTATGGCTACACCTTC,TRBJ1-2,TRBV5-4,TRBD1,.
CASSFPGSGRDEQFF,TGTGCCAGCAGCTTCCCGGGTAGCGGGAGAGATGAGCAGTTCTTC,TRBJ2-1,TRBV13,TRBD2,.
CASSLRQRGDTQYF,TGCGCCAGCAGTCTCAGACAGAGAGGAGATACGCAGTATTTT,TRBJ2-3,TRBV10-1,.,.
CASSLVTVNSNQPQHF,TGTGCCAGCAGCTTAGTAACGGTTAATAGCAATCAGCCCCAGCATTTT,TRBJ1-5,TRBV7-9,.,.
CASTGLAYPETQYF,TGTGCCAGCACGGGACTAGCTTACCCAGAGACCCAGTACTTC,TRBJ2-5,TRBV28,TRBD2,.
CASSLTGQNTEAFF,TGTGCCAGCAGCTTAACGGGGCAGAACACTGAAGCTTTCTTT,TRBJ1-1,TRBV7-3,.,.
CASSLRTGAEDIQYF,TGTGCCAGCAGTTTAAGGACAGGGGCTGAGGACATTCAGTACTTC,TRBJ2-4,TRBV28,TRBD1,.
CASRTSGSSEQYF,TGTGCCAGCAGGACTAGCGGGAGCAGCGAGCAGTACTTC,TRBJ2-7,TRBV5-4,TRBD2,.
CASSSIGGDGGYTF,TGTGCCAGCAGCTCGATCGGGGGGGATGGGGGCTACACCTTC,TRBJ1-2,TRBV5-6,.,once
CASSASGYYNEQFF,TGTGCCAGCAGCGCTAGCGGGTACTACAATGAGCAGTTCTTC,TRBJ2-1,TRBV2,TRBD2,.
CASSYGGGRHNEQFF,TGTGCCAGCAGTTACGGCGGGGGGAGACACAATGAGCAGTTCTTC,TRBJ2-1,TRBV6-5,TRBD2,.
CASSQSLPGRGSCDTEAFF,TGCGCCAGCAGTCAATCCCTACCCGGAAGGGGATCTTGCGACACTGAAGCTTTCTTT,TRBJ1-1,TRBV23-1,.,.
CASSPPSGSYNEQFF,TGTGCCAGCTCACCACCTAGCGGGTCCTACAATGAGCAGTTCTTC,TRBJ2-1,TRBV18,TRBD2,.